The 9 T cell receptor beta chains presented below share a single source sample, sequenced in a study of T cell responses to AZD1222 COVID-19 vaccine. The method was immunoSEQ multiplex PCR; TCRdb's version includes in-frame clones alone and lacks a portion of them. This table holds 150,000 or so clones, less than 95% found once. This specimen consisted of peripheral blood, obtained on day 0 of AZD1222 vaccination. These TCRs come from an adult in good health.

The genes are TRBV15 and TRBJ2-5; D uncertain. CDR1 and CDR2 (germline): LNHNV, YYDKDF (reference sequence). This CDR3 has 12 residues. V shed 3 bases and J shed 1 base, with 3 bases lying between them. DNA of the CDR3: TGTGCCACCAGCAGGCTCCAAGAGACCCAGTACTTC. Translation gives CATSRLQETQYF.

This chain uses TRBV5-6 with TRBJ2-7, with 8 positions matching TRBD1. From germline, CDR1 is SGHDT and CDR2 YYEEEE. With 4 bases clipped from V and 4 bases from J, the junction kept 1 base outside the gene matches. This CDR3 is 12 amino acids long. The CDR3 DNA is TGTGCCAGCAGCAGGGACAGGTACGAGCAGTACTTC. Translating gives CASSRDRYEQYF.

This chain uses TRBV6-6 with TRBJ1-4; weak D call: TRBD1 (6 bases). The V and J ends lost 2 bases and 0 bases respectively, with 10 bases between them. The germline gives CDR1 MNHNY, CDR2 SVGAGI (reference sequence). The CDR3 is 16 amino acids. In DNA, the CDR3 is TGTGCCAGCAGTTACCCACAGGGATCAACTAATGAAAAACTGTTTTTT. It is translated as CASSYPQGSTNEKLFF.

CDR3 amino acids: CASSLTDPTNTGELFF. The CDR3 bases are TGCGCCAGCAGCTTGACAGATCCAACGAACACCGGGGAGCTGTTTTTT. V usage is TRBV5-1 and J usage is TRBJ2-2; D remains ambiguous. CDR1 is SGHRS, CDR2 YFSETQ, per germline. The CDR3 loop spans 16 amino acids. The V end lost 1 base, the J end lost 0 bases, and 10 bases lay between the germline ends. Full variable domain (outside the CDR3, taken from reference TRBV5-1 and TRBJ2-2): KAGVTQTPRYLIKTRGQQVTLSCSPISGHRSVSWYQQTPGQGLQFLFEYFSETQRNKGNFPGRFSGRQFSNSRSEMNVSTLELGDSALYLCASSLTDPTNTGELFFGEGSRLTVL.

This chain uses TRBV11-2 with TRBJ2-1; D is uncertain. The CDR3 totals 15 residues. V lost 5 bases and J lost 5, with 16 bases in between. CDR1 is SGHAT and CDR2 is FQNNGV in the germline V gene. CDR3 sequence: CASSPGPSRDNEQFF. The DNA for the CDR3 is TGTGCCAGCAGCCCCGGACCCTCCCGGGACAATGAGCAGTTCTTC.

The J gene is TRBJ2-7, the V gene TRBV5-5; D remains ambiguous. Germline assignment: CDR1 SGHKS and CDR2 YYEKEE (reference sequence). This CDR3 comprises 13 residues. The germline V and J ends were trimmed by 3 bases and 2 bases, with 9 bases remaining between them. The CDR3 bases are TGTGCCAGCAGCTCCCCCAGTCCCTACGAGCAGTACTTC. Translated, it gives CASSSPSPYEQYF.

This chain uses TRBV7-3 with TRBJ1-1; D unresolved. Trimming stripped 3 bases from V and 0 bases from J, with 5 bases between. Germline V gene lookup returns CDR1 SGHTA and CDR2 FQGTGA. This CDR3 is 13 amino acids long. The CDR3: CASSLELNTEAFF. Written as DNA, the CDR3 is TGTGCCAGCAGCTTGGAACTGAACACTGAAGCTTTCTTT.

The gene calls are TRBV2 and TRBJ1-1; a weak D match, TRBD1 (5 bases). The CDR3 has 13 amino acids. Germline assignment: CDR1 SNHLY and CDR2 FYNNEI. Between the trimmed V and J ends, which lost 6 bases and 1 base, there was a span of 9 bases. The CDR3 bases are TGTGCCAGCAGCCGCCAGGGGAACACTGAAGCTTTCTTT. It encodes CASSRQGNTEAFF. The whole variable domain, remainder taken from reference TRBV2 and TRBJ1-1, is EPEVTQTPSHQVTQMGQEVILRCVPISNHLYFYWYRQILGQKVEFLVSFYNNEISEKSEIFDDQFSVERPDGSNFTLKIRSTKLEDSAMYFCASSRQGNTEAFFGQGTRLTVV.

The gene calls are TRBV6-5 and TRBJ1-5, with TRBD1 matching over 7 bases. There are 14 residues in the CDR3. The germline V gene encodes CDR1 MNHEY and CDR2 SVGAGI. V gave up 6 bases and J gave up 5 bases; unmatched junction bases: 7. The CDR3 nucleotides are TGTGCCAGCAGCAACAGGGGAGGGGATCAGCCCCAGCATTTT. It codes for CASSNRGGDQPQHF.